A single sample gave rise to the 25 T cell receptor beta chains below, sequenced in a study of blood T cells in healthy people across ages. Primed by a sample-barcoded 5' primer and a J-beta primer mix, a second PCR proceeded for roughly 6 to 12 cycles. One entry per CDR3 protein, called by TCRdb with MiXCR from the 5' RACE reads. The data show approximately 320,000 distinct CDR3 sequences, about 25% seen once. The sample consisted of blood. Receptor source: a woman in her 70s in good health.

This clonotype has more than one count but fewer than ten. The rearrangement uses TRBV7-3 and TRBJ2-3; 8 nucleotides line up with TRBD2. After removal of 5 bases from V and 1 base from J, the junction contained 2 bases not matched to a gene. CDR3 length equals 14 residues. The germline V gene encodes CDR1 SGHTA and CDR2 FQGTGA. The CDR3 loop is CASSKGLGTDTQYF. CDR3 nucleotides: TGTGCCAGCAGCAAGGGACTAGGCACAGATACGCAGTATTTT.

The chain employs TRBV7-2 and TRBJ2-7; 10 nucleotides agree with TRBD2. V was clipped by 5 bases and J by 0 bases; unmatched bases: 13. The CDR3 spans 18 residues. The germline gives CDR1 SGHTA, CDR2 FQGNSA. The CDR3 spells CASSQELAGTTSSYEQYF. The DNA for the CDR3 is TGTGCCAGCAGCCAAGAACTAGCGGGGACGACGAGCTCCTACGAGCAGTACTTC.

This clonotype was seen a few times. A much larger clone sits a single nucleotide away, making a read error possible. The chain combines TRBV20-1 with TRBJ2-1; TRBD1 aligns across 11 bases. The CDR3 has 13 residues. Germline V CDR1 and CDR2: DFQATT, SNEGSKA (reference sequence). The CDR3 bases are TGCAGTGCTGGGGGACAGGGGGGTAACGAGCGGTACTTC. It translates to CSAGGQGGNERYF.

The table lists this clonotype with many counts. V and J are TRBV2 and TRBJ2-5; D possibly corresponds to TRBD1 (6 bases). The length of the CDR3 is 13 residues. Trimming took 5 bases from V and 5 from J, leaving 12 bases between them. Germline CDR1 and CDR2: SNHLY and FYNNEI. The CDR3 loop is CASSRGQRETQYF. In nucleotides, the CDR3 is TGTGCCAGCAGTCGCGGACAGAGGGAGACCCAGTACTTC. The full variable domain, in which reference TRBV2 and TRBJ2-5 provide the parts outside the CDR3, is EPEVTQTPSHQVTQMGQEVILRCVPISNHLYFYWYRQILGQKVEFLVSFYNNEISEKSEIFDDQFSVERPDGSNFTLKIRSTKLEDSAMYFCASSRGQRETQYFGPGTRLLVL.

As to this clonotype: A junction boundary mismatches the germline segment, possibly from a read error. This chain uses TRBV20-1 with TRBJ2-6, with D maybe TRBD1 (5 bases). This CDR3 is 15 amino acids long. Germline V gene lookup returns CDR1 DFQATT and CDR2 SNEGSKA (reference sequence). Here the CDR3 DNA reads TGCAGTGCTGTACTACCTTTCTCTGGGGCCAACGTCCTGACTTTT. It codes for CSAVLPFSGANVLTF.

The gene calls are TRBV20-1 and TRBJ2-1, with 11 bases aligning to TRBD2. The J segment lost 7 bases and the V segment lost 0 bases, leaving 8 bases of the junction unmatched. CDR1 is DFQATT and CDR2 is SNEGSKA in the germline V gene (reference sequence). The CDR3 totals 16 residues. The CDR3 is CSAREDSGRARNEQFF. The CDR3 region has the DNA TGCAGTGCTAGAGAGGATAGCGGGAGGGCTCGGAATGAGCAGTTCTTC.

The gene calls are TRBV24-1 and TRBJ2-5; no definite D call. TRBJ2-1 explains the end of the DNA better; the J call may be wrong. Per the germline V gene, CDR1 is KGHDR and CDR2 is SFDVKD. The CDR3 is 13 residues long. The CDR3 nucleotides read TGTGCCACCAGTGTTCCTAAAACCAATGAGCAGTTCTTC. Translation: CATSVPKTNEQFF.

V and J are TRBV24-1 and TRBJ2-5, with D possibly being TRBD1 or TRBD2 (6 bases each). Germline values: CDR1 KGHDR, CDR2 SFDVKD. This CDR3 has 14 amino acids. Trimming took 7 bases from V and 5 from J, leaving 16 bases between them. The CDR3 spells CATSEGTGRETQYF. The CDR3 DNA follows: TGTGCCACCAGCGAAGGCACAGGGAGGGAGACCCAGTACTTC.

The gene calls are TRBV6-1 and TRBJ2-5; 12 bases align to TRBD2. The DNA end favors TRBJ2-1, so the J call may be wrong. The CDR3 has 16 residues. Germline CDR1 and CDR2: MNHNS and SASEGT. The CDR3 loop is CASSNALAGGKDEQFF. The DNA for the CDR3 is TGTGCCAGCAGCAACGCCCTAGCGGGAGGGAAGGATGAGCAGTTCTTC.

This chain connects TRBV7-9 to TRBJ1-5; perhaps TRBD1 as D (5 bases). The CDR3 has 14 amino acids. Germline values: CDR1 SEHNR, CDR2 FQNEAQ (reference sequence). The V end was cut by 4 bases, the J end by 7 bases, with 14 bases between. As DNA, the CDR3 is TGTGCCAGCAGCTCGGGACGGGAGATCCAGCCCCAGCATTTT. It translates to CASSSGREIQPQHF.

For this clonotype: One end of the junction does not line up with germline, which may come from a read error. CDR3 in DNA: TGTGCCGGCAGGACCAAATCTGGGGCCAACGTCCTGACTTTC. The encoded protein is CAGRTKSGANVLTF. This rearrangement joins TRBV27 to TRBJ2-6; no reliable D call. The length of the CDR3 is 14 residues. Per germline, CDR1 MNHEY and CDR2 SMNVEV (reference sequence).

This clonotype has ten or more counts. The germline gene is not matched at one end of the junction; a read error may be the cause. This sequence joins TRBV28 and TRBJ2-5; D unclear. The CDR3 contains 10 residues. Germline CDR1 and CDR2: MDHEN and SYDVKM. The CDR3, as DNA: TGTGCCTCATACTCTAGGGCCCTGCACTTC. It encodes CASYSRALHF.

The chain uses TRBV21-1 and TRBJ2-1; the D call in the table, TRBD2, was not verified against the DNA. TRBV21-1 is given as a pseudogene. The CDR3 runs 15 residues. The CDR3 spells CASSSSECSYNEQFF. The CDR3 DNA sequence: TGTGCCAGCAGCAGTAGCGAGTGCTCCTACAATGAGCAGTTCTTC.

This clonotype occurred many times. The J gene is TRBJ2-5, the V gene TRBV20-1; no clear D. V lost 6 bases and J lost 3, with 8 bases in between. CDR1 and CDR2 (germline): DFQATT, SNEGSKA (reference sequence). The CDR3 is 11 residues long. CDR3 sequence reads: CSALWEETQYF. The CDR3 DNA sequence: TGCAGTGCCCTATGGGAAGAGACCCAGTACTTC.

This clonotype was detected only a few times. The chain uses TRBV28 and TRBJ1-5; tentatively, D is TRBD1 (5 bases). V lost 5 bases and J 0 bases, leaving 17 bases between the germline ends. This CDR3 region has 17 residues. Germline V CDR1 and CDR2: MDHEN, SYDVKM. The CDR3 nucleotides are TGTGCCAGCAGTCCTAGGGACTTACTGTATAGCAATCAGCCCCAGCATTTT. It codes for CASSPRDLLYSNQPQHF.

This clonotype came up a few times. The genes are TRBV29-1 and TRBJ1-1; 8 nucleotides line up with TRBD1. V shed 7 bases, J shed 0 bases, and the junction held 4 bases outside the gene matches. CDR1 SQVTM and CDR2 ANQGSEA come from the germline V gene. The CDR3 runs to 13 residues. CDR3 DNA sequence: TGCAGCGCCTACAGGGGGGTGAACACTGAAGCTTTCTTT. It encodes CSAYRGVNTEAFF.

V usage is TRBV12-3 or TRBV12-4 and J usage is TRBJ2-6; no clear D gene. V lost 3 bases to trimming and J lost 2 bases, with 20 bases between them. CDR3 length: 19 residues. CDR3 sequence reads: CASSFLRPKGATGANVLTF. The CDR3 nucleotides are TGTGCCAGCAGTTTCCTGCGCCCCAAGGGCGCGACTGGGGCCAACGTCCTGACTTTC.

The chain links TRBV20-1 to TRBJ1-2; D gene unclear. V dropped 0 bases and J dropped 3 bases, with 11 bases sitting between them. Looked up from germline, CDR1 is DFQATT and CDR2 is SNEGSKA (reference sequence). The CDR3 has 14 residues. The CDR3 DNA is TGCAGTGCTAGAGATCTGGCATCTGACTATGGCTACACCTTC. This codes for CSARDLASDYGYTF.

This clonotype was seen repeatedly, ten times or more. The rearrangement joins TRBV6-2 or TRBV6-3 to TRBJ2-5; 9 nucleotides align to TRBD2. The CDR3 totals 16 residues. Trimming at V came to 7 bases and at J to 4 bases, leaving 13 bases not matched to a gene. Germline values: CDR1 MNHEY, CDR2 SVGEGT. CDR3 in amino acids: CASTGAGLAGAETQYF. The CDR3 DNA sequence: TGTGCCAGCACCGGCGCGGGGTTAGCGGGAGCAGAGACCCAGTACTTC.

The chain has TRBV20-1 and TRBJ1-2; unclear D gene. Germline CDR1 and CDR2: DFQATT and SNEGSKA (reference sequence). V shed 4 bases and J shed 0 bases, with 15 bases lying between them. The CDR3 loop spans 15 amino acids. The CDR3 nucleotides read TGCAGTGCTACGACCCTGGAGAATCCTAACTATGGCTACACCTTC. The encoded protein is CSATTLENPNYGYTF.

The rearrangement uses TRBV3-1 and TRBJ1-1; the D is unclear. The V and J ends lost 6 bases and 3 bases respectively, with 11 bases between them. The CDR3 runs to 13 residues. CDR1 and CDR2 from the germline V gene are LGHDT and YNNKEL (reference sequence). The DNA of the CDR3 is TGTGCCAGCAGTTCGGGAGGCTACACTGAAGCTTTCTTT. Encoded protein: CASSSGGYTEAFF. Full variable domain (missing parts from reference TRBV3-1 and TRBJ1-1): DTAVSQTPKYLVTQMGNDKSIKCEQNLGHDTMYWYKQDSKKFLKIMFSYNNKELIINETVPNRFSPKSPDKAHLNLHINSLELGDSAVYFCASSSGGYTEAFFGQGTRLTVV.

In this sample, this clonotype turned up many times. The chain has TRBV20-1 and TRBJ1-5; tentatively, D is TRBD1 (5 bases). Germline V lookup: CDR1 DFQATT, CDR2 SNEGSKA (reference sequence). CDR3 size: 13 residues. Trimming removed 0 bases at V and 4 bases at J, with 7 bases between. The CDR3 nucleotides are TGCAGTGCTAGAGATGACAGTAATCAGCCCCAGCATTTT. Amino acid sequence: CSARDDSNQPQHF.

With respect to this clonotype: Relative to the germline gene, one junction end is altered; a read error may explain this. The chain couples TRBV7-2 to TRBJ2-5; D might be TRBD1 or TRBD2, each matching 5 bases. The V gene's germline CDR1 is SGHTA and CDR2 FQGNSA. The CDR3 spans 13 residues. CDR3 nucleotide sequence: TGTGCCAGCAGCCCGGGACCCTACAATGAGCGGTTCTTC. Its translation is CASSPGPYNERFF. Drawing the rest from reference TRBV7-2 and TRBJ2-5, the complete variable domain is GAGVSQSPSNKVTEKGKDVELRCDPISGHTALYWYRQSLGQGLEFLIYFQGNSAPDKSGLPSDRFSAERTGGSVSTLTIQRTQQEDSAVYLCASSPGPYNERFFGPGTRLLVL.

The chain combines TRBV7-9 with TRBJ2-1; 7 nucleotides agree with TRBD1. V trimming: 7 bases; J trimming: 1 base; junction bases outside the gene matches: 10. CDR3 length: 16 amino acids. From germline, CDR1 is SEHNR and CDR2 FQNEAQ (reference sequence). The CDR3 reads CASNPRGQGSYNEQFF. The CDR3 nucleotides are TGTGCCAGCAACCCAAGGGGGCAGGGGTCCTACAATGAGCAGTTCTTC.

Many counts were recorded for this clonotype. This chain joins TRBV9 and TRBJ2-5; a weak D match, TRBD1 (6 bases). Germline V CDR1 and CDR2: SGDLS, YYNGEE. V dropped 0 bases and J dropped 5 bases, with 14 bases sitting between them. CDR3 length equals 15 residues. CDR3 in DNA: TGTGCCAGCAGCGTAGGGAACAGGGCCGCGGAGACCCAGTACTTC. Encoded protein: CASSVGNRAAETQYF. The full variable domain, completed using reference TRBV9 and TRBJ2-5, is DSGVTQTPKHLITATGQRVTLRCSPRSGDLSVYWYQQSLDQGLQFLIQYYNGEERAKGNILERFSAQQFPDLHSELNLSSLELGDSALYFCASSVGNRAAETQYFGPGTRLLVL.